A single sample gave rise to the 17 T cell receptor beta chains below, sequenced in a study of patients and donors after allogeneic stem cell transplantation. TCRdb redid the calling of the RT-PCR reads with MiXCR, one entry per CDR3 protein. This sample yields 410,000 or so distinct CDR3 sequences, of which more than 15% are seen a single time; 7.2% belongs to the top ten. Sequenced input: blood, either unsorted or a sorted T cell fraction (not recorded which). These receptor sequences come from a human donor who was either an allogeneic HSCT recipient or a stem cell or donor lymphocyte infusion donor (not recorded which). It is not recorded whose cells these are; they may come from a transplant donor.

The V gene is TRBV12-3 or TRBV12-4, the J gene TRBJ1-5; no clear D gene. V was cut by 3 bases and J by 3 bases, with 12 bases left in between. The CDR3 has 15 amino acids. CDR3 DNA sequence: TGTGCCAGCAGTTTTAGGTCGGGTCCCAATCAGCCCCAGCATTTT. Its translation is CASSFRSGPNQPQHF.

The genes are TRBV3-1 and TRBJ1-1; D may be TRBD1 (5 bases). The CDR3 is 12 amino acids. V shed 3 bases and J shed 12 bases, with 14 bases lying between them. Germline CDR1 and CDR2: LGHDT and YNNKEL (reference sequence). The CDR3 is CASSHARGGPFF. The CDR3 coding sequence is TGTGCCAGCAGCCATGCGAGGGGTGGGCCTTTCTTT.

This clonotype showed up just a few times. V usage is TRBV3-1 and J usage is TRBJ2-3; D uncertain. The germline V gene has CDR1 LGHDT and CDR2 YNNKEL (reference sequence). This CDR3 comprises 15 residues. Trimming removed 5 bases at V and 4 bases at J, with 16 bases between. The CDR3 reads CASSDKGPGADTQYF. CDR3 sequence (DNA): TGTGCCAGCAGCGACAAGGGCCCTGGGGCAGATACGCAGTATTTT.

The chain combines TRBV18 with TRBJ2-1; a weak D match, TRBD2 (6 bases). CDR3 length equals 16 residues. Germline CDR1 is KGHSH and CDR2 is LQKENI. The germline V and J ends were trimmed by 3 bases and 8 bases, with 20 bases remaining between them. The DNA for the CDR3 is TGTGCCAGCTCACCGTCCGGGACTCCGATGTTGGATGAGCAGTTCTTC. Translation gives CASSPSGTPMLDEQFF.

This clonotype was seen at least ten times. The chain combines TRBV10-3 with TRBJ2-5; 11 bases agree with TRBD2. In germline, CDR1 is ENHRY, CDR2 SYGVKD. Trimming took 5 bases from V and 3 from J; bases not matched to a gene: 8. The CDR3 sequence is 16 residues long. CDR3 protein: CAISPASGRLKETQYF. The DNA for the CDR3 is TGTGCCATCAGTCCGGCTAGCGGGAGGCTCAAAGAGACCCAGTACTTC.

This clonotype was seen more than once but under ten times. The chain links TRBV5-6 to TRBJ2-7, with D possibly being TRBD1 (7 bases). The length of the CDR3 is 16 residues. Germline lookup yields CDR1 SGHDT and CDR2 YYEEEE. The ends were cut back, 0 bases at V and 3 bases at J, with 16 bases in the middle. In nucleotides, the CDR3 is TGTGCCAGCAGCTTGGTGTTGCCAGGGGGGAACTACGAGCAGTACTTC. It yields the protein CASSLVLPGGNYEQYF. The full variable domain, in which reference TRBV5-6 and TRBJ2-7 provide the parts outside the CDR3, is DAGVTQSPTHLIKTRGQQVTLRCSPKSGHDTVSWYQQALGQGPQFIFQYYEEEERQRGNFPDRFSGHQFPNYSSELNVNALLLGDSALYLCASSLVLPGGNYEQYFGPGTRLTVT.

This clonotype was detected many times. The V call is TRBV15, the J call TRBJ2-5; 8 positions agree with TRBD1. The CDR3 is made up of 18 amino acids. Germline V gene lookup returns CDR1 LNHNV and CDR2 YYDKDF (reference sequence). V was clipped by 0 bases and J by 1 base; unmatched bases: 10. The chain's CDR3 is CATSRDSWTGSFQETQYF. CDR3 sequence (DNA): TGTGCCACCAGCAGAGACAGCTGGACAGGGTCCTTCCAAGAGACCCAGTACTTC.

This clonotype was recorded a few times. The chain couples TRBV5-5 to TRBJ1-2, with 7 bases aligning to TRBD1. V lost 3 bases to trimming and J lost 8 bases; unmatched junction nucleotides: 13. This CDR3 is 15 amino acids long. Germline assignment: CDR1 SGHKS and CDR2 YYEKEE (reference sequence). The CDR3 sequence is CASSSGQVTPRGYTF. The CDR3 nucleotides are TGTGCCAGCAGCTCTGGACAGGTCACACCACGGGGCTACACCTTC.

This clonotype showed up many times. The chain combines TRBV7-3 with TRBJ2-1, with 7 bases identical to TRBD2. The CDR3 spans 14 residues. The germline V gene has CDR1 SGHTA and CDR2 FQGTGA. Unmatched junction bases numbered 1, after V lost 1 base and J lost 4 bases. In nucleotides, the CDR3 is TGTGCCAGCAGCTTAAGCGGGGGTTACAATGAGCAGTTCTTC. Residues: CASSLSGGYNEQFF.

This chain connects TRBV7-2 to TRBJ2-2; D gene ambiguous. The germline V and J ends were trimmed by 4 bases and 0 bases, with 12 bases remaining between them. Germline assignment: CDR1 SGHTA and CDR2 FQGNSA. The CDR3 covers 16 residues. CDR3 DNA: TGTGCCAGCAGCTCATTTGGCGGTGCGAACACCGGGGAGCTGTTTTTT. As protein: CASSSFGGANTGELFF.

In its sample, this clonotype was seen a few times. This sequence joins TRBV5-8 and TRBJ2-1; 10 bases align to TRBD2. The CDR3 length is 14 residues. In germline, CDR1 is SGHTS, CDR2 YDEGEE. V dropped 4 bases and J dropped 9; count of bases not matched to a gene: 7. CDR3 region: CASSIGLAVIEQFF. In nucleotides, the CDR3 is TGTGCCAGCAGCATAGGACTAGCGGTTATTGAGCAGTTCTTC. Combining the CDR3 with reference TRBV5-8 and TRBJ2-1 gives the whole variable domain EAGVTQSPTHLIKTRGQQATLRCSPISGHTSVYWYQQALGLGLQFLLWYDEGEERNRGNFPPRFSGRQFPNYSSELNVNALELEDSALYLCASSIGLAVIEQFFGPGTRLTVL.

This chain connects TRBV4-2 to TRBJ2-1; 15 bases fit TRBD2. There are 16 residues in the CDR3. J lost 8 bases, V lost 0 bases, and 2 bases had no gene match. The germline V gene has CDR1 LGHNA and CDR2 YNFKEQ. CDR3 region: CASSQDGLAGGDEQFF. DNA of the CDR3: TGTGCCAGCAGCCAAGATGGACTAGCGGGAGGGGATGAGCAGTTCTTC.

This clonotype turned up a few times. The chain has TRBV20-1 and TRBJ2-7; 11 positions match TRBD2. This CDR3 is 13 amino acids long. Trimming cost V 1 base and J 5 bases; bases outside gene matches: 1. Germline CDR1 reads DFQATT; CDR2 reads SNEGSKA (reference sequence). DNA of the CDR3: TGCAGTGCTAGAGGACTAGCGGGAAACGAGCAGTACTTC. It is translated as CSARGLAGNEQYF.

This clonotype was counted a few times. The chain recombines TRBV7-9 with TRBJ2-6; D gene ambiguous. CDR3 length: 14 amino acids. Trimming left V 3 bases short and J 1 base short, with 4 bases between. Germline lookup yields CDR1 SEHNR and CDR2 FQNEAQ (reference sequence). The CDR3 protein is CASSFGSGANVLTF. DNA for the CDR3: TGTGCCAGCAGCTTCGGTTCTGGGGCCAACGTCCTGACTTTC.

A few counts support this clonotype. The rearrangement links TRBV7-9 to TRBJ1-3, with 9 nucleotides matching TRBD1. The V segment lost 2 bases and the J segment 7 bases; nucleotides outside the gene matches: 3. Germline CDR1 is SEHNR and CDR2 is FQNEAQ (reference sequence). The CDR3 is 14 residues long. CDR3 sequence reads: CASSLRTGANTIYF. CDR3 bases: TGTGCCAGCAGCTTACGGACAGGGGCTAACACCATATATTTT.

The chain is built from TRBV9 and TRBJ1-3, with a possible D match to TRBD1 (5 bases). CDR1 is SGDLS, CDR2 YYNGEE, per germline. This CDR3 has 16 residues. V lost 4 bases and J 6 bases, leaving 20 bases between the germline ends. The chain's CDR3 is CASSLRPGRVENTIYF. In DNA form, the CDR3 reads TGTGCCAGCAGCCTCCGCCCAGGCAGGGTCGAAAACACCATATATTTT.

This rearrangement joins TRBV4-3 to TRBJ1-1; 7 nucleotides line up with TRBD1. V lost 0 bases and J lost 0; bases outside the gene matches: 13. CDR1 is LGHNA, CDR2 YSLEER, per germline. The CDR3 contains 19 residues. CDR3 bases: TGCGCCAGCAGCCAAGATGCGATGGGGACAGACTTTATGAACACTGAAGCTTTCTTT. This encodes CASSQDAMGTDFMNTEAFF.